These 13 T cell receptor beta chains originate from one sample sequenced in a study of T cell clonality in common variable immunodeficiency. Using immunoSEQ multiplex PCR, the repertoire was profiled, and TCRdb retains in-frame clones only, with some absent. This record lists approximately 81,000 clones, none seen once only, and the top ten clones contain 0.65% to 0.8%. Sequenced material: peripheral blood mononuclear cells. The receptors come from a person aged 18 to 75 in good health.

This clone has a count of ten or more. The CDR3 is cut off 3 residues early in the read; its end comes from the germline J gene. The gene calls are TRBV10-2 and TRBJ1-3, with unresolved D. Germline V gene data show CDR1 as WSHSY and CDR2 as SAAADI. The CDR3 is 12 amino acids. Trimming pared 4 bases from V and 4 bases from J, leaving 5 bases between. CDR3 DNA, as far as it was read: TGCGCCAGCAGTGCCCAGGGAAACACC. Residues: CASSAQGNT. The CDR3 in full is CASSAQGNTIYF.

This clone was counted at least ten times. The part of the CDR3 DNA that was read is TGTGCCAGCAGTTATGCGGGCTCCTATAATTCACCC. Protein product: CASSYAGSYNSP. The whole CDR3 protein reads CASSYAGSYNSPLHF. The chain has TRBV6-2 or TRBV6-3 and TRBJ1-6, with D hard to call. The read gets to within 3 residues of the CDR3 end, and the germline J gene fills in the rest. This CDR3 contains 15 residues. The germline V and J ends were trimmed by 3 bases and 0 bases, with 6 bases remaining between them. In germline, CDR1 is MNHEY, CDR2 SVGEGT.

At least ten counts were recorded for this clone. From the germline J gene comes the end of the CDR3, since the read stops 3 residues before it. The V call is TRBV6-4, the J call TRBJ2-7, with D possibly TRBD1 on 6 matching bases. With 6 bases removed from V and 3 bases from J, the gap between germline ends came to 18 bases. This CDR3 contains 15 residues. CDR1 is MRHNA, CDR2 SNTAGT, per germline. Incomplete CDR3 DNA: TGTGCCAGCAGCAAACAGGGACCTCACGTCTACGAG. Amino acids: CASSKQGPHVYE. From start to end, the CDR3 is CASSKQGPHVYEQYF.

This clone was recorded at least ten times. The sequenced CDR3 bases are TGTGCCAGCAGCTTATGGGACAGGGTCTACGAG. Translation: CASSLWDRVYE. The full CDR3 is CASSLWDRVYEQYF. This sequence joins TRBV7-9 and TRBJ2-7; 9 bases map to TRBD1. From the germline J gene comes the end of the CDR3, since the read stops 3 residues before it. V gave up 2 bases and J gave up 3 bases; unmatched junction bases: 2. The CDR3 loop spans 14 amino acids. CDR1 SEHNR and CDR2 FQNEAQ come from the germline V gene (reference sequence).

This clone was counted ten times or more. The read terminates 3 residues before the CDR3 end, so the remaining end is supplied by the germline J gene. This chain joins TRBV20-1 and TRBJ2-7; tentative D call: TRBD2 (6 bases). The CDR3 has 15 amino acids. Trimming took off 6 bases at V and 3 bases at J, with 21 bases between the two ends. Germline-derived CDR1 and CDR2 are DFQATT and SNEGSKA (reference sequence). The sequenced part of the CDR3 DNA is TGCAGTGCCCCCTTATGGTCCCTAGCGAACTACGAG. Amino acid sequence: CSAPLWSLANYE. The whole CDR3 protein reads CSAPLWSLANYEQYF.

This clone has ten or more counts. At one of its ends the junction is not consistent with the germline gene, which may arise from a read error. Within the sample, other DNA sequences also encode this same CDR3. CDR3 DNA (partial): TGTGCCAGCAGCTTAAGAGGGGGCGGCTCGACAGGATCCCATGGT. Its protein product is CASSLRGGGSTGSHG. The complete CDR3 protein is CASSLRGGGSTGSHGYTF. This rearrangement joins TRBV7-3 to TRBJ1-2; 7 bases match TRBD1. Read sequence stops 3 residues before the CDR3 end, and the germline J gene provides the missing end. CDR1 SGHTA and CDR2 FQGTGA come from the germline V gene. CDR3 size: 18 residues.

This clone occurred many times. The CDR3 end falls 3 residues outside the read, so it is completed with the germline J gene. V is TRBV6-2 or TRBV6-3 and J is TRBJ2-3, with 10 bases lining up with TRBD2. Trimming cost V 0 bases and J 2 bases; bases outside gene matches: 5. The CDR3 has 17 residues. Per the germline V gene, CDR1 is MNHEY and CDR2 is SVGEGT. The part of the CDR3 DNA that was read is TGTGCCAGCAGTTACTCGGGAGCGGGAGGGCCCACAGATACG. Translated, it gives CASSYSGAGGPTDT. The complete CDR3 sequence is CASSYSGAGGPTDTQYF.

In its sample, this clone was seen many times. The read gets to within 3 residues of the CDR3 end, and the germline J gene fills in the rest. The chain recombines TRBV20-1 with TRBJ1-1; the D gene is possibly TRBD1 (5 bases). Trimming took 3 bases from V and 6 from J, leaving 17 bases between them. CDR3 length: 14 amino acids. The V gene's germline CDR1 is DFQATT and CDR2 SNEGSKA (reference sequence). Incomplete CDR3 DNA: TGCAGTGCTAGGAGTAGGGGTTCAGGAGCTGAA. Amino acid sequence: CSARSRGSGAE. In full, the CDR3 is CSARSRGSGAEAFF.

The sample holds many counts of this clone. The read halts 3 residues ahead of the CDR3 end, with the missing end drawn from the germline J gene. The V call is TRBV5-6, the J call TRBJ2-7; tentatively, D is TRBD1 (5 bases). Per the germline V gene, CDR1 is SGHDT and CDR2 is YYEEEE. Trimming stripped 1 base from V and 5 bases from J, with 7 bases between. The CDR3 consists of 12 residues. The CDR3: CASSLSGNEQYF. CDR3 DNA, as far as it was read: TGTGCCAGCAGCTTGTCAGGGAACGAG.

This clone was seen many times. The missing CDR3 end, 3 residues past where the read stops, is filled in from the germline J gene. J is TRBJ2-1 and V is TRBV20-1, with 7 bases matching TRBD2. Germline lookup yields CDR1 DFQATT and CDR2 SNEGSKA (reference sequence). V gave up 7 bases and J gave up 8 bases; unmatched junction bases: 11. CDR3 length equals 13 residues. CDR3 residues: CSVFRGSVDEQFF. The part of the CDR3 DNA that was read is TGCAGTGTATTCCGCGGGAGTGTCGATGAG.

There are many counts of this clone. Coverage ceases 3 residues before the CDR3 finishes, and the germline J gene fills in the end. The V gene is TRBV19, the J gene TRBJ2-3; 7 bases agree with TRBD2. CDR3 length: 16 amino acids. The germline V gene encodes CDR1 LNHDA and CDR2 SQIVND (reference sequence). The ends lost 5 bases at V and 4 bases at J; junction bases unmatched: 12. The sequenced part of the CDR3 DNA is TGTGCCAGTAGTGTGAGTGAGCGGGGAGACGCAGATACG. Amino acid sequence: CASSVSERGDADT. In full, the CDR3 reads CASSVSERGDADTQYF.

In this sample, this clone turned up many times. The CDR3 end is not reached by the read, which stops 3 residues before it; the germline J gene fills it in. The V and J genes are TRBV20-1 and TRBJ2-3; D is possibly TRBD2 (5 bases). Looked up from germline, CDR1 is DFQATT and CDR2 is SNEGSKA (reference sequence). The CDR3 contains 15 residues. Trimming shortened V by 0 bases and J by 0 bases, and 10 bases separated the two germline ends. The CDR3 sequence is CSARDFGVSTDTQYF. The CDR3 DNA, read in part, is TGCAGTGCTAGAGACTTCGGGGTCAGCACAGATACG.

This clone showed up many times. CDR3 bases read: TGCAGCGTCACTATACCTCGGGGGGGGTCGACCTACGAG. Translated: CSVTIPRGGSTYE. The full-length CDR3 reads as CSVTIPRGGSTYEQYF. The J gene is TRBJ2-7, the V gene TRBV29-1; 8 nucleotides agree with TRBD2. The sequence runs out 3 residues before the end of the CDR3; the remainder is reconstructed from the germline J gene. The CDR3 length is 16 residues. V trimming: 6 bases; J trimming: 2 bases; junction bases outside the gene matches: 15. In germline, CDR1 is SQVTM, CDR2 ANQGSEA.